The 27 T cell receptor beta chains reported below all come from one sample, sequenced in a study of blood T cell repertoires in COVID-19. Assay: immunoSEQ multiplex PCR; the TCRdb copy retains only in-frame clones and omits some. The table has fewer than 250,000 clones, around 88% seen once. Sequencing input: PBMCs or T cells enriched from blood (not recorded which). The receptors derive from a woman aged 45-65 years who had recovered from COVID-19.

The chain has TRBV5-1 and TRBJ1-1, with 9 bases identical to TRBD1. The V gene end was trimmed by 3 bases and the J gene end by 5 bases; junction bases not matched to a gene: 11. Germline V gives CDR1 SGHRS, CDR2 YFSETQ. The CDR3 spans 16 residues. CDR3 in amino acids: CASSYNVQGAGTEAFF. CDR3 DNA sequence: TGCGCCAGCAGCTATAACGTACAGGGGGCAGGTACTGAAGCTTTCTTT. The variable domain in full, completed from reference TRBV5-1 and TRBJ1-1, reads KAGVTQTPRYLIKTRGQQVTLSCSPISGHRSVSWYQQTPGQGLQFLFEYFSETQRNKGNFPGRFSGRQFSNSRSEMNVSTLELGDSALYLCASSYNVQGAGTEAFFGQGTRLTVV.

V usage is TRBV4-3 and J usage is TRBJ2-1, with 10 bases matching TRBD1. There are 14 residues in the CDR3. Per the germline V gene, CDR1 is LGHNA and CDR2 is YSLEER. Germline trimming cut 4 bases from V and 8 bases from J; bases unmatched to any gene: 5. As DNA, the CDR3 is TGCGCCAGCAGCCGACAGGGGGCGATCGATGAGCAGTTCTTC. As protein: CASSRQGAIDEQFF.

The CDR3 DNA is TGTGCCAGCAGCCCCTATAGGACAGGGAGCTACGAGCAGTACTTC. Protein: CASSPYRTGSYEQYF. V is TRBV6-5 and J is TRBJ2-7; 8 positions match TRBD1. Germline CDR1 and CDR2: MNHEY and SVGAGI. V lost 6 bases and J lost 3; bases outside the gene matches: 10. This CDR3 is 15 amino acids long.

This chain connects TRBV28 to TRBJ1-2; TRBD1 matches 8 bases. The CDR3 extends over 13 amino acids. Trimming removed 8 bases from V and 3 bases from J; junction bases left unmatched: 5. Germline V gene lookup returns CDR1 MDHEN and CDR2 SYDVKM. The CDR3 DNA is TGTGCCAGCGCTCCAGGGGGCTACTATGGCTACACCTTC. Its translation is CASAPGGYYGYTF.

This chain links TRBV2 with TRBJ1-2; the D is unclear. V lost 3 bases and J 1 base, leaving 3 bases between the germline ends. This CDR3 is 12 amino acids long. CDR1 SNHLY and CDR2 FYNNEI come from the germline V gene. The DNA for the CDR3 is TGTGCCAGCAGTGACTTTAACTATGGCTACACCTTC. It codes for CASSDFNYGYTF.

The chain joins TRBV19 to TRBJ1-2, with 12 bases aligning to TRBD1. CDR1 and CDR2 (germline): LNHDA, SQIVND (reference sequence). V lost 3 bases and J lost 4; bases outside the gene matches: 9. The CDR3 consists of 17 residues. The CDR3 reads CASSIAGTGGAFYGYTF. The CDR3 bases are TGTGCCAGTAGTATTGCCGGGACAGGGGGCGCCTTCTATGGCTACACCTTC.

The J gene is TRBJ2-3, the V gene TRBV4-1; TRBD2 aligns across 9 bases. The CDR3 has 16 residues. CDR1 and CDR2 (germline): MGHRA, YSYEKL. V trimming: 1 base; J trimming: 5 bases; junction bases outside the gene matches: 7. CDR3 coding DNA: TGCGCCAGCAGCCAAGCCTTAGCGGGAGCGATAGATACGCAGTATTTT. The encoded protein is CASSQALAGAIDTQYF.

This clone came up once. This chain connects TRBV19 to TRBJ1-3; TRBD1 matches 11 bases. The J segment lost 6 bases and the V segment lost 6 bases, leaving 7 bases of the junction unmatched. CDR1 is LNHDA and CDR2 is SQIVND in the germline V gene (reference sequence). CDR3 size: 15 residues. The CDR3 DNA sequence: TGTGCCAGTAGGGACAGGGGGCGCTCCGAAAACACCATATATTTT. It encodes CASRDRGRSENTIYF.

The chain employs TRBV19 and TRBJ2-1; D might be TRBD1 (6 bases). Looked up from germline, CDR1 is LNHDA and CDR2 is SQIVND (reference sequence). V lost 6 bases, J lost 4 bases, and 16 bases lay in between. This CDR3 spans 15 amino acids. The CDR3 loop is CASSETGLEYNEQFF. In DNA, the CDR3 is TGTGCCAGTAGCGAAACAGGGCTTGAGTACAATGAGCAGTTCTTC.

This clone was observed a handful of times. The genes are TRBV19 and TRBJ1-2; 9 nucleotides agree with TRBD1. The V gene's germline CDR1 is LNHDA and CDR2 SQIVND (reference sequence). The CDR3 consists of 18 residues. V was pared by 5 bases and J by 5 bases, with 18 bases of the junction left unmatched. The CDR3 nucleotides are TGTGCCAGTAGTCTCTCTCCTCCTTGGGACAGGGTAACTTATGGCTACACCTTC. Its protein product is CASSLSPPWDRVTYGYTF.

V usage is TRBV4-2 and J usage is TRBJ1-3; unclear D gene. Germline values: CDR1 LGHNA, CDR2 YNFKEQ. CDR3 length: 14 amino acids. Between the trimmed V and J ends, which lost 0 bases and 4 bases, there was a span of 7 bases. The CDR3 DNA sequence: TGTGCCAGCAGCCAAGATTTCATCGGAAACACCATATATTTT. Translated: CASSQDFIGNTIYF.

This chain joins TRBV6-5 and TRBJ1-1; unclear D gene. Germline CDR1 MNHEY, CDR2 SVGAGI. The CDR3 is 14 residues long. Trimming removed 5 bases at V and 2 bases at J, with 12 bases between. The CDR3 loop is CASSRHTLNTEAFF. CDR3 DNA: TGTGCCAGCAGTAGACATACGTTAAACACTGAAGCTTTCTTT.

V is TRBV7-2 and J is TRBJ2-7; no definite D call. Trimming cost V 5 bases and J 0 bases, with 11 bases left between them. CDR1 is SGHTA and CDR2 is FQGNSA in the germline V gene. CDR3 length equals 14 residues. The CDR3 is CASSPLTVSYEQYF. CDR3 nucleotide sequence: TGTGCCAGCAGCCCCCTAACAGTCTCCTACGAGCAGTACTTC.

This clone was seen once. The chain has TRBV15 and TRBJ2-7; 14 nucleotides agree with TRBD2. The CDR3 has 16 amino acids. Per the germline V gene, CDR1 is LNHNV and CDR2 is YYDKDF (reference sequence). Germline trimming cut 3 bases from V and 6 bases from J; bases unmatched to any gene: 7. The CDR3 bases are TGTGCCACCAGCAGGCTTGCCGGGACTAGCGGGGGCGAGCAGTACTTC. Its protein product is CATSRLAGTSGGEQYF.

The CDR3 region is CASSLGGQGTEAFF. CDR3 DNA: TGTGCCAGCAGCTTAGGGGGACAGGGAACTGAAGCTTTCTTT. The chain has TRBV7-9 and TRBJ1-1, with TRBD1 matching 9 bases. V was clipped by 1 base and J by 5 bases; unmatched bases: 2. Per the germline V gene, CDR1 is SEHNR and CDR2 is FQNEAQ (reference sequence). This CDR3 contains 14 residues.

The rearrangement uses TRBV7-3 and TRBJ1-1, with D perhaps TRBD1 (5 bases). This CDR3 region has 13 residues. Germline assignment: CDR1 SGHTA and CDR2 FQGTGA. V lost 5 bases to trimming and J lost 5 bases, with 12 bases between them. The DNA of the CDR3 is TGTGCCAGCAGCGCCTCGGGGGGAACTGAAGCTTTCTTT. Translated, it gives CASSASGGTEAFF.

The chain uses TRBV4-3 and TRBJ1-2; D is perhaps TRBD1 (6 bases). The germline V gene encodes CDR1 LGHNA and CDR2 YSLEER. The CDR3 totals 14 residues. The V end lost 4 bases, the J end lost 4 bases, and 13 bases lay between the germline ends. This chain's CDR3 is CASSPLTGPYGYTF. The DNA for the CDR3 is TGCGCCAGCAGCCCATTGACAGGACCCTATGGCTACACCTTC.

The chain links TRBV16 to TRBJ1-1; D perhaps matches TRBD1 (6 bases). The V and J ends lost 2 bases and 2 bases respectively, with 12 bases between them. CDR3 length: 15 amino acids. CDR1 and CDR2 (germline): KGHSY, FQNENV. This CDR3 reads CASSQPTGSNTEAFF. CDR3 nucleotide sequence: TGTGCCAGCAGCCAACCGACAGGTTCCAACACTGAAGCTTTCTTT. The whole variable domain, filled in from reference TRBV16 and TRBJ1-1, reads GEEVAQTPKHLVRGEGQKAKLYCAPIKGHSYVFWYQQVLKNEFKFLISFQNENVFDETGMPKERFSAKCLPNSPCSLEIQATKLEDSAVYFCASSQPTGSNTEAFFGQGTRLTVV.

The chain employs TRBV15 and TRBJ1-1; D remains unclear. The length of the CDR3 is 14 residues. Trimming stripped 4 bases from V and 0 bases from J, with 9 bases between. Germline CDR1 and CDR2: LNHNV and YYDKDF (reference sequence). The CDR3 DNA is TGTGCCACCAGCAAAGGAGGTCTGAACACTGAAGCTTTCTTT. This encodes CATSKGGLNTEAFF.

The rearrangement joins TRBV30 to TRBJ1-5, with 10 bases that match TRBD1. Germline CDR1 reads GTSNPN; CDR2 reads SVGIG (reference sequence). Germline trimming cut 7 bases from V and 0 bases from J; bases unmatched to any gene: 12. The CDR3 runs to 17 residues. CDR3 protein: CAFGTGQGVYSNQPQHF. DNA of the CDR3: TGTGCCTTTGGAACCGGACAGGGGGTTTATAGCAATCAGCCCCAGCATTTT.

The chain links TRBV2 to TRBJ2-1; D unresolved. The V gene lost 1 base and the J gene lost 3 bases, with 10 bases spanning the gap. The V gene's germline CDR1 is SNHLY and CDR2 FYNNEI. CDR3 length: 15 residues. The CDR3 loop reads CASSEGTVVYNEQFF. The CDR3 DNA follows: TGTGCCAGCAGTGAAGGTACGGTCGTCTACAATGAGCAGTTCTTC.

The rearrangement links TRBV9 to TRBJ1-1; possible D gene TRBD1, 6 bases. The V end was cut by 2 bases, the J end by 3 bases, with 14 bases between. CDR1 is SGDLS, CDR2 YYNGEE, per germline. The CDR3 length is 15 residues. CDR3 DNA sequence: TGTGCCAGCAGCGTTTCCGGGACACCGGACACTGAAGCTTTCTTT. This translates into CASSVSGTPDTEAFF. Filled out from reference TRBV9 and TRBJ1-1, the complete variable domain reads DSGVTQTPKHLITATGQRVTLRCSPRSGDLSVYWYQQSLDQGLQFLIQYYNGEERAKGNILERFSAQQFPDLHSELNLSSLELGDSALYFCASSVSGTPDTEAFFGQGTRLTVV.

The genes are TRBV7-9 and TRBJ2-7, with 9 bases matching TRBD2. The CDR3 extends over 15 amino acids. V lost 1 base, J lost 5 bases, and 6 bases stayed unmatched. Germline CDR1 SEHNR, CDR2 FQNEAQ (reference sequence). CDR3 sequence reads: CASSLVLAGKDEQYF. DNA for the CDR3: TGTGCCAGCAGCTTAGTTCTAGCGGGAAAGGACGAGCAGTACTTC. Based on the CDR3 plus reference TRBV7-9 and TRBJ2-7, the full variable domain is DTGVSQNPRHKITKRGQNVTFRCDPISEHNRLYWYRQTLGQGPEFLTYFQNEAQLEKSRLLSDRFSAERPKGSFSTLEIQRTEQGDSAMYLCASSLVLAGKDEQYFGPGTRLTVT.

The V gene is TRBV5-1, the J gene TRBJ1-3; 8 bases agree with TRBD1. This CDR3 is 13 amino acids long. The germline V gene encodes CDR1 SGHRS and CDR2 YFSETQ. J gave up 2 bases and V 7 bases, and 2 bases lay outside the gene matches. CDR3 nucleotide sequence: TGCGCCAGCCCCAGGGGGCCTGGAAACACCATATATTTT. This translates into CASPRGPGNTIYF.

The chain uses TRBV29-1 and TRBJ2-3; D is perhaps TRBD1 (5 bases). This CDR3 is 13 amino acids long. In germline, CDR1 is SQVTM, CDR2 ANQGSEA. Trimming pared 3 bases from V and 4 bases from J, leaving 11 bases between. CDR3 residues: CSVDRDDSDTQYF. The CDR3 bases are TGCAGCGTTGACAGGGATGATTCAGATACGCAGTATTTT.

This chain links TRBV30 with TRBJ1-1; D perhaps matches TRBD1 (5 bases). The germline V gene encodes CDR1 GTSNPN and CDR2 SVGIG (reference sequence). Trimming removed 4 bases from V and 6 bases from J, with 15 bases in between. The CDR3 totals 13 residues. CDR3 DNA sequence: TGTGCCTGGAAATGGGACTTTTCTTCTGAAGCTTTCTTT. Translated, it gives CAWKWDFSSEAFF.

In DNA form, the CDR3 reads TGTGCCCTCGGCGCGGGACAGGGAAACACCATATATTTT. Protein sequence: CALGAGQGNTIYF. This chain connects TRBV30 to TRBJ1-3, with 7 bases that match TRBD1. V shed 8 bases, J shed 4 bases, and the junction held 8 bases outside the gene matches. Germline V gene lookup returns CDR1 GTSNPN and CDR2 SVGIG (reference sequence). CDR3 length: 13 amino acids.